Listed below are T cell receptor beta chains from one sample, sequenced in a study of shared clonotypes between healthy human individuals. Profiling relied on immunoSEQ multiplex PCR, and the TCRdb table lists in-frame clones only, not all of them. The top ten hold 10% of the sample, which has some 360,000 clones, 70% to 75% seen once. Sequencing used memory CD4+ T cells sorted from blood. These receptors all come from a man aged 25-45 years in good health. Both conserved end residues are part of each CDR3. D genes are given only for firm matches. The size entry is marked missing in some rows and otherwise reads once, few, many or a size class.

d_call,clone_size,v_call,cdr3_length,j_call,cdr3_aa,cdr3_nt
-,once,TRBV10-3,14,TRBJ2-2,CAISSGANTGELFF,TGTGCCATCAGTAGCGGAGCGAACACCGGGGAGCTGTTTTTT
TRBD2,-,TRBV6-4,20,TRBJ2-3,CASSATGTSGRVPGTDTQYF,TGTGCCAGCAGTGCAACCGGAACTAGCGGGAGAGTCCCGGGAACAGATACGCAGTATTTT
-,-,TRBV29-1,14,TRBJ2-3,CSVPTGGDSDTQYF,TGCAGCGTTCCAACAGGGGGGGATTCCGATACGCAGTATTTT
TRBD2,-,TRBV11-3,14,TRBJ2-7,CASSLGGSNKEQYF,TGTGCCAGCAGCTTAGGCGGGAGTAACAAAGAGCAGTACTTC
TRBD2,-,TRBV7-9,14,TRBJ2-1,CASSALRSGGEQFF,TGTGCCAGCAGCGCCCTTAGATCGGGAGGTGAGCAGTTCTTC
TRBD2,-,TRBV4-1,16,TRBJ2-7,CASSQDILAGPYEQYF,TGCGCCAGCAGCCAAGATATCCTAGCGGGACCCTACGAGCAGTACTTC
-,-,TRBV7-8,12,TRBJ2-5,CASSSRLETQYF,TGTGCCAGCAGCTCCCGTCTGGAGACCCAGTACTTC
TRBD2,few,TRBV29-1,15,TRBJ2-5,CSVGLAGGHQETQYF,TGCAGCGTTGGGTTGGCGGGAGGGCACCAAGAGACCCAGTACTTC
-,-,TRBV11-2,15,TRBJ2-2,CASSSARGPTGELFF,TGTGCCAGCAGCTCGGCGCGGGGGCCCACCGGGGAGCTGTTTTTT
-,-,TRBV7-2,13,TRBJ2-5,CASSPALRETQYF,TGTGCCAGCAGTCCGGCGCTACGAGAGACCCAGTACTTC
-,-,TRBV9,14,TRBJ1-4,CASNGGQRGEKLFF,TGTGCCAGCAACGGCGGACAGCGTGGGGAAAAACTGTTTTTT
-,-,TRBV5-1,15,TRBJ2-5,CAGSSTGVAGETQYF,TGCGCCGGCAGCTCTACAGGGGTTGCGGGGGAGACCCAGTACTTC
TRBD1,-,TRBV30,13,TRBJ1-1,CAWSEDRDTEAFF,TGTGCCTGGAGTGAGGACAGGGACACTGAAGCTTTCTTT
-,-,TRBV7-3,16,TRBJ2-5,CASSSGTPRAGETQYF,TGTGCCAGCAGCTCAGGGACGCCCCGCGCGGGTGAGACCCAGTACTTC
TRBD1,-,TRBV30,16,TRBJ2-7,CAWSQSYPGQGLGQYF,TGTGCCTGGAGTCAATCGTATCCGGGACAGGGTCTCGGGCAGTACTTC
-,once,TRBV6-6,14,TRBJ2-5,CASTRIAEQETQYF,TGTGCCAGCACTAGAATAGCGGAACAAGAGACCCAGTACTTC
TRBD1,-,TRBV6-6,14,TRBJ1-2,CASRGTGERHGYTF,TGTGCCAGCAGGGGGACAGGGGAGCGGCATGGCTACACCTTC
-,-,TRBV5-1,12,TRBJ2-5,CASSLEGLLLYF,TGCGCCAGCAGCTTGGAGGGCTTGCTGTTGTACTTC
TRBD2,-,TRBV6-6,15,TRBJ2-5,CASSYGRARVETQYF,TGTGCCAGCAGTTACGGGAGGGCCCGAGTGGAGACCCAGTACTTC
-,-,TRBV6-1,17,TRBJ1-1,CASSAGTGRGKNTEAFF,TGTGCCAGCAGTGCAGGAACAGGGAGAGGGAAGAACACTGAAGCTTTCTTT
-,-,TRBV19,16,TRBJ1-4,CASSIPPAGRLEKLFF,TGTGCCAGTAGTATACCCCCAGCGGGTCGGCTCGAAAAACTGTTTTTT
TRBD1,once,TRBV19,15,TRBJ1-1,CASSIPGGTNTEAFF,TGTGCCAGTAGTATTCCAGGGGGCACTAACACTGAAGCTTTCTTT
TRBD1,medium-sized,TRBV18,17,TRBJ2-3,CASSPPTGGRRTDTQYF,TGTGCCAGCTCACCACCGACAGGGGGTAGGCGCACAGATACGCAGTATTTT
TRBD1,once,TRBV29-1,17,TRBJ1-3,CSARGVPGQGAGNTIYF,TGCAGCGCCCGAGGGGTCCCGGGACAGGGGGCTGGAAACACCATATATTTT
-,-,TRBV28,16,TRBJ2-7,CASTLNRWGTVYEQYF,TGTGCCAGCACCCTCAATCGATGGGGCACGGTCTACGAGCAGTACTTC
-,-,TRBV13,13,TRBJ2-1,CASSRELVGEQFF,TGTGCCAGCAGTCGTGAACTAGTAGGTGAGCAGTTCTTC
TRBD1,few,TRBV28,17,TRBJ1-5,CASSSIDSQGAGQPQHF,TGTGCCAGCAGTTCCATTGATTCACAGGGGGCAGGTCAGCCCCAGCATTTT
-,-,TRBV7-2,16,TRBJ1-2,CASSLGPTTANYGYTF,TGTGCCAGCAGCTTAGGTCCCACGACAGCGAACTATGGCTACACCTTC
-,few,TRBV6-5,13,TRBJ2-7,CASSYGGVYEQYF,TGTGCCAGCAGTTACGGAGGGGTCTACGAGCAGTACTTC
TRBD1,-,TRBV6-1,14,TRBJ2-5,CASDGQGVGETQYF,TGTGCCAGCGACGGACAGGGGGTAGGGGAGACCCAGTACTTC
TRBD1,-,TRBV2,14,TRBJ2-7,CASIKWDRDYEQYF,TGTGCCAGCATCAAATGGGACAGGGACTACGAGCAGTACTTC
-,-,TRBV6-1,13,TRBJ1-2,CASSVAVNYGYTF,TGTGCCAGCAGTGTAGCGGTCAACTATGGCTACACCTTC
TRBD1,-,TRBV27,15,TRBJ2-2,CASSLRQGFGGELFF,TGTGCCAGCAGTTTAAGACAGGGATTTGGCGGGGAGCTGTTTTTT
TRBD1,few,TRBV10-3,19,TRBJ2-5,CAISESTFPGQGARETQYF,TGTGCCATCAGTGAGTCGACGTTCCCGGGACAGGGGGCAAGAGAGACCCAGTACTTC
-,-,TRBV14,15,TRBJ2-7,CASSQLDGISYEQYF,TGTGCCAGCAGCCAATTGGACGGGATCTCCTACGAGCAGTACTTC
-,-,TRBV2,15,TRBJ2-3,CASKGIAASTDTQYF,TGTGCCAGCAAGGGTATTGCCGCTAGCACAGATACGCAGTATTTT
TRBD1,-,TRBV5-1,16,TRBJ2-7,CASSLAEGGPTYEQYF,TGCGCCAGCAGCTTGGCCGAAGGGGGCCCGACCTACGAGCAGTACTTC
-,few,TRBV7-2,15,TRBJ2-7,CASSLHPIPSHEQYF,TGTGCCAGCAGCTTGCACCCCATCCCTTCCCACGAGCAGTACTTC
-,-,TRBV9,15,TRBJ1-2,CASSVVPGLTDGYTF,TGTGCCAGCAGCGTAGTCCCTGGACTGACGGACGGCTACACCTTC
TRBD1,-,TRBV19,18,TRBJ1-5,CASKKRGGTGSGNQPQHF,TGTGCCAGTAAGAAGCGAGGAGGGACAGGGTCGGGCAATCAGCCCCAGCATTTT
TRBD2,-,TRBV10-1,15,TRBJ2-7,CASSEQAGVGSEQYF,TGCGCCAGCAGTGAACAAGCGGGAGTTGGTTCCGAGCAGTACTTC